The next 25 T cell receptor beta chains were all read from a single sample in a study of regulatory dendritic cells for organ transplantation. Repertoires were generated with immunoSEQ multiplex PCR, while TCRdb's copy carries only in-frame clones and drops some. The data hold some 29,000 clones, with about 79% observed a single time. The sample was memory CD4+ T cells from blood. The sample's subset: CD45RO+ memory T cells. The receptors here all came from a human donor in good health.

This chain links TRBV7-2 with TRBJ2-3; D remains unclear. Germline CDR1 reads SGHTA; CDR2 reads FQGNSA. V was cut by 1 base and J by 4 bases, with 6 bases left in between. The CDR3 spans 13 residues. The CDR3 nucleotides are TGTGCCAGCAGCTTAGGGGCCGCAGATACGCAGTATTTT. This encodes CASSLGAADTQYF.

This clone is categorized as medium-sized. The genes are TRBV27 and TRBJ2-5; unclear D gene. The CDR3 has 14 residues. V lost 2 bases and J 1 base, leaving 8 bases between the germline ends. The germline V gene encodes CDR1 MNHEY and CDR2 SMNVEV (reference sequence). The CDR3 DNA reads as TGTGCCAGCAGTTTAAGCCGGACCCAAGAGACCCAGTACTTC. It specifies CASSLSRTQETQYF.

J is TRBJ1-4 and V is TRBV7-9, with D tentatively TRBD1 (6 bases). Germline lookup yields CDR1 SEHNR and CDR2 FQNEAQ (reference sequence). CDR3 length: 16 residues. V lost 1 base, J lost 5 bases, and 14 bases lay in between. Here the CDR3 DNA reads TGTGCCAGCAGCTTAGGAAGTAGGACAGTAAATGAAAAACTGTTTTTT. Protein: CASSLGSRTVNEKLFF. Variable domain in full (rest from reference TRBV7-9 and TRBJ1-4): DTGVSQNPRHKITKRGQNVTFRCDPISEHNRLYWYRQTLGQGPEFLTYFQNEAQLEKSRLLSDRFSAERPKGSFSTLEIQRTEQGDSAMYLCASSLGSRTVNEKLFFGSGTQLSVL.

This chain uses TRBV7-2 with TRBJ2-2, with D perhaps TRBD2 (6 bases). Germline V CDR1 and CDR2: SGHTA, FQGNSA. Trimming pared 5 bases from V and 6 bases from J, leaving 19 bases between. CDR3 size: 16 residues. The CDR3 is CASSPRLVTGPGELFF. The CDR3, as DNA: TGTGCCAGCAGCCCACGACTAGTAACGGGGCCCGGGGAGCTGTTTTTT.

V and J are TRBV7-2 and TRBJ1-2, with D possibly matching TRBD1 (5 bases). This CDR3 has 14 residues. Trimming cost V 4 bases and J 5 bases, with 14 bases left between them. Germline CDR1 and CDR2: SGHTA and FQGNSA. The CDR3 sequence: CASSWGGRGYGYTF. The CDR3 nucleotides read TGTGCCAGCAGCTGGGGGGGTAGAGGGTATGGCTACACCTTC.

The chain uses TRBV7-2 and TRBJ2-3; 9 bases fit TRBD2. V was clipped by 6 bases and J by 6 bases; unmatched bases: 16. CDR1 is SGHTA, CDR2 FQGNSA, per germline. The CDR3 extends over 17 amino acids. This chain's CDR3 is CASSLGTGLAFGDTQYF. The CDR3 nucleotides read TGTGCCAGCAGTCTCGGGACGGGACTAGCTTTTGGTGATACGCAGTATTTT. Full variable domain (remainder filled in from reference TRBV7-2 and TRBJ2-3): GAGVSQSPSNKVTEKGKDVELRCDPISGHTALYWYRQSLGQGLEFLIYFQGNSAPDKSGLPSDRFSAERTGGSVSTLTIQRTQQEDSAVYLCASSLGTGLAFGDTQYFGPGTRLTVL.

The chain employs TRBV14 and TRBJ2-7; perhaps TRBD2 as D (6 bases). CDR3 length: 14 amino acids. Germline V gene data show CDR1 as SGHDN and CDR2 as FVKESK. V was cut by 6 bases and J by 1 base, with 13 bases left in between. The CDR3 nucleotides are TGTGCCAGCAGTCGTTACGGGACTTCCTACGAGCAGTACTTC. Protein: CASSRYGTSYEQYF.

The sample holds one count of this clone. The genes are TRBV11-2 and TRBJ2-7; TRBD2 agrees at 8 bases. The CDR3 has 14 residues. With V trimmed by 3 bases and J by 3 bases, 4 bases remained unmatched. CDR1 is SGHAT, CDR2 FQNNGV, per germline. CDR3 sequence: CASSLTAGVYEQYF. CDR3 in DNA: TGTGCCAGCAGCTTGACAGCGGGGGTCTACGAGCAGTACTTC.

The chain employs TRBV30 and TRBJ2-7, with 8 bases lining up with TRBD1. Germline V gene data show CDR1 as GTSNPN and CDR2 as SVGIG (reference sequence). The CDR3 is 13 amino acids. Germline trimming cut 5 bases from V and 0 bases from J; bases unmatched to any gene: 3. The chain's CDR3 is CAWGRGLSYEQYF. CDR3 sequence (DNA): TGTGCCTGGGGCAGGGGGCTCTCCTACGAGCAGTACTTC.

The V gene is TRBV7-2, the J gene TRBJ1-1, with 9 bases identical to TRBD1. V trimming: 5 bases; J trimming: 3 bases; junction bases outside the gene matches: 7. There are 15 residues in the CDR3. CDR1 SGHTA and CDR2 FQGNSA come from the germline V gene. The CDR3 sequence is CASSPNRGRHTEAFF. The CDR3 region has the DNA TGTGCCAGCAGCCCCAACAGGGGGCGTCACACTGAAGCTTTCTTT. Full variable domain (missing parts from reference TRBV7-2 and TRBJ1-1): GAGVSQSPSNKVTEKGKDVELRCDPISGHTALYWYRQSLGQGLEFLIYFQGNSAPDKSGLPSDRFSAERTGGSVSTLTIQRTQQEDSAVYLCASSPNRGRHTEAFFGQGTRLTVV.

DNA of the CDR3: TGCGCCAGCAGTACCAGTTGGGGGGGGGATCAGCCCCAGCATTTT. Amino acids: CASSTSWGGDQPQHF. The chain links TRBV10-2 to TRBJ1-5; D is possibly TRBD1 (5 bases). The V gene lost 5 bases and the J gene lost 5 bases, with 16 bases spanning the gap. Germline values: CDR1 WSHSY, CDR2 SAAADI. This CDR3 has 15 amino acids.

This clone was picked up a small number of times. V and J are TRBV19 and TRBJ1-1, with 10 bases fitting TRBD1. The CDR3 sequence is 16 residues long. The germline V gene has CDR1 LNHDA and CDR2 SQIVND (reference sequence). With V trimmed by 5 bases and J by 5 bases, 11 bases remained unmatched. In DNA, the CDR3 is TGTGCCAGTAGTTCTCGGGACAGGGGAAAAGGGACTGAAGCTTTCTTT. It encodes CASSSRDRGKGTEAFF.

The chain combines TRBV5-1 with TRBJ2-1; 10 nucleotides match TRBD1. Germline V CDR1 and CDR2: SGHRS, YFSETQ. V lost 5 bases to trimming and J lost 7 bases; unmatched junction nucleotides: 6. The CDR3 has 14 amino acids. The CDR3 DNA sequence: TGCGCCAGCAGTCTACGGACAGGGGGTAATGAGCAGTTCTTC. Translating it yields CASSLRTGGNEQFF. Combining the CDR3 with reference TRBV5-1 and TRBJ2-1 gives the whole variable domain KAGVTQTPRYLIKTRGQQVTLSCSPISGHRSVSWYQQTPGQGLQFLFEYFSETQRNKGNFPGRFSGRQFSNSRSEMNVSTLELGDSALYLCASSLRTGGNEQFFGPGTRLTVL.

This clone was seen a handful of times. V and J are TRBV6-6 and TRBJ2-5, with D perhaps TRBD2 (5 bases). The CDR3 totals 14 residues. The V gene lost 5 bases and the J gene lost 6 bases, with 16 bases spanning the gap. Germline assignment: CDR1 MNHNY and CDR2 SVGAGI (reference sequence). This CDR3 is CASSDQSGIQTQYF. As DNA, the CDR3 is TGTGCCAGCAGTGACCAATCGGGGATCCAGACCCAGTACTTC.

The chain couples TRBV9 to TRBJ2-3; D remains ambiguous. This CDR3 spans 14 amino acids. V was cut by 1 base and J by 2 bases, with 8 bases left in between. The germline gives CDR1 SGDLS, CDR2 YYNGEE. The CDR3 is CASSVTGSTDTQYF. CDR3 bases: TGTGCCAGCAGCGTAACTGGTTCCACAGATACGCAGTATTTT. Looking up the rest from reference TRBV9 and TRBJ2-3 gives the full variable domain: DSGVTQTPKHLITATGQRVTLRCSPRSGDLSVYWYQQSLDQGLQFLIQYYNGEERAKGNILERFSAQQFPDLHSELNLSSLELGDSALYFCASSVTGSTDTQYFGPGTRLTVL.

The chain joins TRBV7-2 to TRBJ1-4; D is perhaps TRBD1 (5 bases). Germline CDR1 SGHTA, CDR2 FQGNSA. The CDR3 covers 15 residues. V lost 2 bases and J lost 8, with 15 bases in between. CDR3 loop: CASSLRGVAGEKLFF. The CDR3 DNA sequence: TGTGCCAGCAGCTTAAGAGGGGTCGCGGGAGAAAAACTGTTTTTT.

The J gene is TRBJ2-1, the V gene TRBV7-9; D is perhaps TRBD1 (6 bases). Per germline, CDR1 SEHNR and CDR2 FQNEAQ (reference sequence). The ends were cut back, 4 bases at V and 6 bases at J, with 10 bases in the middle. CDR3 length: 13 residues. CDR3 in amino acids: CASSWDNSNEQFF. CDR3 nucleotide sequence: TGTGCCAGCAGCTGGGACAATTCCAATGAGCAGTTCTTC.

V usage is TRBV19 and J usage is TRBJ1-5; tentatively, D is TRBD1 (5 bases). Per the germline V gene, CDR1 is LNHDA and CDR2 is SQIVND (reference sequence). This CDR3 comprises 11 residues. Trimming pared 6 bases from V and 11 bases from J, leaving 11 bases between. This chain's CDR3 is CASSEGRSQHF. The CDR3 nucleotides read TGTGCCAGTAGCGAGGGGAGGTCCCAGCATTTT.

CDR3 region: CASSLDWTRYEQYF. The CDR3 DNA reads TGCGCCAGCAGCTTGGATTGGACGAGATACGAGCAGTACTTC. The chain uses TRBV5-1 and TRBJ2-7; no firm D call. There are 14 residues in the CDR3. V was pared by 0 bases and J by 4 bases, with 11 bases between. The germline V gene encodes CDR1 SGHRS and CDR2 YFSETQ.

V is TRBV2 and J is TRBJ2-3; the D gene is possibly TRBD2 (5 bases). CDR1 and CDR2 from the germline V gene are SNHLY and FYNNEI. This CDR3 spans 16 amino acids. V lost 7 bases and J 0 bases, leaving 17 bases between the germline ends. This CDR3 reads CASTRSGGVSTDTQYF. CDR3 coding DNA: TGTGCCAGCACCCGGAGTGGAGGCGTAAGCACAGATACGCAGTATTTT. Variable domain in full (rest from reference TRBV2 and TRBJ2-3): EPEVTQTPSHQVTQMGQEVILRCVPISNHLYFYWYRQILGQKVEFLVSFYNNEISEKSEIFDDQFSVERPDGSNFTLKIRSTKLEDSAMYFCASTRSGGVSTDTQYFGPGTRLTVL.

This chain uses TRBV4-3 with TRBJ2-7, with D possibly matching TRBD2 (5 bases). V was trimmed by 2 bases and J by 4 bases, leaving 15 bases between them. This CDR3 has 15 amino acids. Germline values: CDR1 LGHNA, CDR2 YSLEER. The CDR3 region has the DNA TGCGCCAGCAGCCAATTCCCTAGCTCCCTTTACGAGCAGTACTTC. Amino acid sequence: CASSQFPSSLYEQYF.

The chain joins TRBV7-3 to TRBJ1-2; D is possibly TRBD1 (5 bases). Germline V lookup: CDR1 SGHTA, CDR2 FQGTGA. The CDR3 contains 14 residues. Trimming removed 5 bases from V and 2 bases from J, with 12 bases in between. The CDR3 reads CASSLSGGNYGYTF. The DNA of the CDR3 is TGTGCCAGCAGCCTAAGTGGGGGGAACTATGGCTACACCTTC.

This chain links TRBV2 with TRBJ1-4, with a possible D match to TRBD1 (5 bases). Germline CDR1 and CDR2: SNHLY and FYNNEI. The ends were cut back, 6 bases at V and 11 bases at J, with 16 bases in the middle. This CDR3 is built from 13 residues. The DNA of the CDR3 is TGTGCCAGCAGCCCCTCACCGGAGGGGAAACTGTTTTTT. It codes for CASSPSPEGKLFF.

CDR3 nucleotide sequence: TGCGCCAGCAGCCAAGAGGGGACGACCGGATCGACGGCGGGTTCACCCCTCCACTTT. Translation gives CASSQEGTTGSTAGSPLHF. J is TRBJ1-6 and V is TRBV4-1; perhaps TRBD1 as D (5 bases). The germline V gene encodes CDR1 MGHRA and CDR2 YSYEKL. Trimming took 0 bases from V and 9 from J, leaving 24 bases between them. The CDR3 loop spans 19 amino acids.

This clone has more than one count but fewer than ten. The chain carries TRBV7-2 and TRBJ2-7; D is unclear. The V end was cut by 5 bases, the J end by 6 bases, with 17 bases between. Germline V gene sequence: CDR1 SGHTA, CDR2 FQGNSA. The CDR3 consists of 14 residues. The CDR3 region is CASSRSRPSGEQYF. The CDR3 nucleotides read TGTGCCAGCAGCCGGTCGAGACCATCAGGCGAGCAGTACTTC.